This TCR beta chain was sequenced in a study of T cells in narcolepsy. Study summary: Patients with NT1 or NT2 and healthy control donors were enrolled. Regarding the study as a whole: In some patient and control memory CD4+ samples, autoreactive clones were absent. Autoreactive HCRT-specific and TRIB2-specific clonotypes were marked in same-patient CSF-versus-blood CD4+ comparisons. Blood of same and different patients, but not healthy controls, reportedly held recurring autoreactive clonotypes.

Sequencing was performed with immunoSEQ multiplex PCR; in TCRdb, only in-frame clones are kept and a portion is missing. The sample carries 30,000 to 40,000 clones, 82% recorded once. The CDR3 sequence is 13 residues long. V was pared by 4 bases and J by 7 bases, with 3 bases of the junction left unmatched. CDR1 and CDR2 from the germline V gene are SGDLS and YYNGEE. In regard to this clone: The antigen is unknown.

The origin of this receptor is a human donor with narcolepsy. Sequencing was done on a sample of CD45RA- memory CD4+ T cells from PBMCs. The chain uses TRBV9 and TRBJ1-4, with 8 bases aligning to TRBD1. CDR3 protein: CASSNQGAEKLFF. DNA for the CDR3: TGTGCCAGCAGCAACCAGGGGGCTGAAAAACTGTTTTTT.